The 31 T cell receptor beta chains below were found in one sample sequenced in a study of T cells in Graves' hyperthyroidism and ophthalmopathy (dated by TCRdb to the late 2010s). The library came from multiplex PCR. For sequencing, an Illumina HiSeq 2000 was employed. The TCR beta CDR3 regions were amplified from RNA transcripts. For the first round of RT-PCR on the TCR CDR3, the HTBI primer set was used together with the Qiagen OneStep RT-PCR kit. The public reads were run again by TCRdb, first through fastp at Q25 and then through MiXCR, and only productive beta chains were kept. Every distinct CDR3 protein forms one entry, paired with its most common genes and DNA. The sample table contains about 350,000 distinct CDR3 sequences; only one count was recorded for around 18% of them. The ten largest clones add up to around 15% of the sample. The material sequenced was blood. The origin of the receptors is a woman in her thirties or forties with Graves' ophthalmopathy.

This clonotype was found many times. The gene calls are TRBV11-2 and TRBJ2-7; 7 bases agree with TRBD1. The V gene end was trimmed by 0 bases and the J gene end by 6 bases; junction bases not matched to a gene: 8. The CDR3 totals 15 residues. The germline V gene encodes CDR1 SGHAT and CDR2 FQNNGV. As DNA, the CDR3 is TGTGCCAGCAGCTTAGAGGACAGGATCCGGGGCGAGCAGTACTTC. It codes for CASSLEDRIRGEQYF.

This clonotype was detected ten times or more. V is TRBV27 and J is TRBJ2-7; no clear D gene. CDR1 MNHEY and CDR2 SMNVEV come from the germline V gene (reference sequence). This CDR3 contains 13 residues. Trimming stripped 6 bases from V and 2 bases from J, with 11 bases between. CDR3 loop: CASSPIATYEQYF. In DNA, the CDR3 is TGTGCCAGCAGCCCCATTGCAACCTACGAGCAGTACTTC.

With regard to this clonotype: This may arise from a read error, as a much more abundant clone is one base away. A read error is likely, as this CDR3 ends without the conserved phenylalanine or tryptophan. This chain connects TRBV4-3 to TRBJ1-1, with TRBD1 matching 8 bases. Germline CDR1 reads LGHNA; CDR2 reads YSLEER. This CDR3 has 14 residues. V shed 1 base, J shed 5 bases, and the junction held 3 bases outside the gene matches. The CDR3 nucleotides are TGCGCCAGCAGCCAAGTTCAGGGGGCAACTGAAGCTTTCGTT. It yields the protein CASSQVQGATEAFV.

At least ten counts were recorded for this clonotype. The genes are TRBV19 and TRBJ2-3, with TRBD2 matching over 8 bases. This CDR3 has 15 amino acids. Germline V gives CDR1 LNHDA, CDR2 SQIVND (reference sequence). The J segment lost 4 bases and the V segment lost 5 bases, leaving 8 bases of the junction unmatched. Written as DNA, the CDR3 is TGTGCCAGTAGTCTTCGGCGGGAGGTCCCAGATACGCAGTATTTT. Protein sequence: CASSLRREVPDTQYF.

This clonotype occurred once. The chain has TRBV6-1 and TRBJ1-2, with D possibly TRBD1 on 5 matching bases. The CDR3 contains 13 residues. V lost 6 bases and J 10 bases, leaving 18 bases between the germline ends. Germline V lookup: CDR1 MNHNS, CDR2 SASEGT. The CDR3 coding sequence is TGTGCCAGCAGAATGGACAACTATGGAGTCTACACCTTC. Translating it yields CASRMDNYGVYTF.

This clonotype was picked up many times. The chain is built from TRBV12-3 or TRBV12-4 and TRBJ2-2; 7 bases are a match to TRBD1. V lost 5 bases to trimming and J lost 3 bases; unmatched junction nucleotides: 3. The CDR3 extends over 14 amino acids. The CDR3 coding sequence is TGTGCCAGCAGTCTACAGGGGTACACCGGGGAGCTGTTTTTT. Translated: CASSLQGYTGELFF.

This clonotype was counted many times. V and J are TRBV6-5 and TRBJ1-5; D not certain. Germline V gene sequence: CDR1 MNHEY, CDR2 SVGAGI. There are 12 residues in the CDR3. Trimming removed 6 bases at V and 4 bases at J, with 7 bases between. CDR3 DNA: TGTGCCAGCAGGGCGGCGAATCAGCCCCAGCATTTT. Protein: CASRAANQPQHF.

This clonotype occurred many times. V is TRBV6-5 and J is TRBJ2-7, with 7 bases lining up with TRBD1. V was clipped by 9 bases and J by 6 bases; unmatched bases: 11. Germline loops: CDR1 MNHEY, CDR2 SVGAGI. CDR3 size: 13 residues. This chain's CDR3 is CASLNRGRVEQYF. The CDR3, as DNA: TGTGCCAGTCTGAACAGGGGACGGGTCGAGCAGTACTTC.

This clonotype was seen at least ten times. The chain employs TRBV10-3 and TRBJ2-5; TRBD1 agrees at 7 bases. Germline trimming cut 3 bases from V and 5 bases from J; bases unmatched to any gene: 9. Germline V gives CDR1 ENHRY, CDR2 SYGVKD. The CDR3 spans 15 residues. The CDR3 coding sequence is TGTGCCATCAGTGAAAACAGGGGATCCTTGGAGACCCAGTACTTC. Residues: CAISENRGSLETQYF.

This clonotype was recorded many times. The chain combines TRBV28 with TRBJ2-2; D unresolved. V dropped 6 bases and J dropped 5 bases, with 10 bases sitting between them. The CDR3 is made up of 13 amino acids. Germline-derived CDR1 and CDR2 are MDHEN and SYDVKM. CDR3 region: CASRMTVTGELFF. Here the CDR3 DNA reads TGTGCCAGCAGGATGACTGTTACCGGGGAGCTGTTTTTT.

At least ten counts were recorded for this clonotype. This sequence joins TRBV6-1 and TRBJ1-5; 10 nucleotides align to TRBD1. The germline CDR1 and CDR2 sequences are MNHNS and SASEGT. With V trimmed by 8 bases and J by 5 bases, 3 bases remained unmatched. The CDR3 is 13 residues long. The CDR3 loop reads CASQTGGDQPQHF. The CDR3 nucleotides are TGTGCCAGCCAGACAGGGGGCGATCAGCCCCAGCATTTT.

The table lists this clonotype with many counts. V and J are TRBV28 and TRBJ1-2; D remains ambiguous. Germline V gene data show CDR1 as MDHEN and CDR2 as SYDVKM. Trimming took 6 bases from V and 8 from J, leaving 7 bases between them. This CDR3 spans 10 amino acids. CDR3 amino acids: CASSGPGYTF. The CDR3 DNA reads as TGTGCCAGCAGCGGCCCGGGCTACACCTTC.

This clonotype was observed many times. CDR3 coding DNA: TGTGCCAGCAGTTTATTTGGGAAGGGGGACACTGAAGCTTTCTTT. It encodes CASSLFGKGDTEAFF. The chain is built from TRBV28 and TRBJ1-1; possibly TRBD1 for D (6 bases). The CDR3 extends over 15 amino acids. The ends were cut back, 1 base at V and 3 bases at J, with 12 bases in the middle. Germline V gene lookup returns CDR1 MDHEN and CDR2 SYDVKM.

This clonotype was seen ten or more times. The CDR3 here is CASSSGELFSGNTIYF. As DNA, the CDR3 is TGTGCCAGCAGTTCAGGGGAATTGTTCTCTGGAAACACCATATATTTT. V and J are TRBV28 and TRBJ1-3; possibly TRBD1 for D (6 bases). Between the trimmed V and J ends, which lost 4 bases and 0 bases, there was a span of 13 bases. CDR1 and CDR2 from the germline V gene are MDHEN and SYDVKM. This CDR3 has 16 residues.

The rearrangement joins TRBV27 to TRBJ2-5; D may be TRBD1 (6 bases). The ends were cut back, 6 bases at V and 5 bases at J, with 13 bases in the middle. Germline V CDR1 and CDR2: MNHEY, SMNVEV (reference sequence). The CDR3 is made up of 13 amino acids. The CDR3, as DNA: TGTGCCAGCAGATCCCAGGGGATCGAGACCCAGTACTTC. Protein product: CASRSQGIETQYF.

This clonotype has a count of ten or more. DNA of the CDR3: TGTGCCAGCAGCTTGGCCGGTCTGGGCAGCATGAACACTGAAGCTTTCTTT. It encodes CASSLAGLGSMNTEAFF. V and J are TRBV5-4 and TRBJ1-1; D call uncertain. V lost 0 bases and J 0 bases, leaving 15 bases between the germline ends. CDR1 is SGHNT, CDR2 YYREEE, per germline (reference sequence). CDR3 length equals 17 residues.

This clonotype was picked up many times. The V call is TRBV12-3 or TRBV12-4, the J call TRBJ2-7; D unresolved. CDR3 size: 12 residues. V shed 5 bases and J shed 5 bases, with 10 bases lying between them. The CDR3 loop is CASSPLGNEQYF. As DNA, the CDR3 is TGTGCCAGCAGTCCCCTAGGCAACGAGCAGTACTTC.

This clonotype was seen many times. This chain joins TRBV7-8 and TRBJ2-2; D possibly corresponds to TRBD2 (6 bases). Between the trimmed V and J ends, which lost 1 base and 6 bases, there was a span of 21 bases. Per germline, CDR1 SGHVS and CDR2 FQNEAQ. The length of the CDR3 is 18 residues. CDR3 DNA sequence: TGTGCCAGCAGCTTAGTTGGGTGGGGGGACCTCTACGCCGGGGAGCTGTTTTTT. Its translation is CASSLVGWGDLYAGELFF. The full variable domain, completed using reference TRBV7-8 and TRBJ2-2, is GAGVSQSPRYKVAKRGQDVALRCDPISGHVSLFWYQQALGQGPEFLTYFQNEAQLDKSGLPSDRFFAERPEGSVSTLKIQRTQQEDSAVYLCASSLVGWGDLYAGELFFGEGSRLTVL.

Many counts were recorded for this clonotype. The rearrangement links TRBV4-1 to TRBJ1-6, with D unclear. This CDR3 region has 16 residues. Germline values: CDR1 MGHRA, CDR2 YSYEKL. The V end lost 0 bases, the J end lost 10 bases, and 16 bases lay between the germline ends. The CDR3 loop is CASSQEAGDLRSPLHF. The CDR3 nucleotides read TGCGCCAGCAGCCAAGAGGCGGGAGACCTGAGATCACCCCTCCACTTT.

The sample holds a few counts of this clonotype. Lacking the conserved final phenylalanine or tryptophan, this CDR3 likely reflects a read error. The chain joins TRBV30 to TRBJ1-5; weak D call: TRBD1 (5 bases). The CDR3 contains 13 residues. Trimming took off 2 bases at V and 4 bases at J, with 9 bases between the two ends. Looked up from germline, CDR1 is GTSNPN and CDR2 is SVGIG (reference sequence). DNA for the CDR3: TGTGCCTGGAGTCAGGCAGGGAATCAGCCCCAGCATTCT. Protein: CAWSQAGNQPQHS.

This clonotype was observed at least ten times. The rearrangement uses TRBV6-1 and TRBJ1-2, with D possibly being TRBD1 (5 bases). The CDR3 is 16 residues long. Germline V gene sequence: CDR1 MNHNS, CDR2 SASEGT. With 1 base removed from V and 7 bases from J, the gap between germline ends came to 19 bases. The CDR3 region is CASSEGGGLEGIGYTF. CDR3 coding DNA: TGTGCCAGCAGTGAAGGTGGGGGACTTGAGGGGATTGGCTACACCTTC.

V gene TRBV5-4 combines with J gene TRBJ2-5, with D perhaps given as TRBD1 or TRBD2 (6 bases each). CDR1 is SGHNT, CDR2 YYREEE, per germline (reference sequence). The CDR3 is made up of 16 amino acids. Trimming took 4 bases from V and 2 from J, leaving 18 bases between them. The CDR3, as DNA: TGTGCCAGCAGCCGGAGGAGGGGGGATTTTCAAGAGACCCAGTACTTC. This gives the protein CASSRRRGDFQETQYF.

There are many counts of this clonotype. The genes are TRBV20-1 and TRBJ1-2, with 8 bases aligning to TRBD1. J was trimmed by 3 bases and V by 2 bases; bases with no gene match: 5. Germline V gene data show CDR1 as DFQATT and CDR2 as SNEGSKA (reference sequence). The CDR3 covers 14 residues. Here the CDR3 DNA reads TGCAGTGCTAGATTATTGGACAGGGACTATGGCTACACCTTC. This codes for CSARLLDRDYGYTF.

Many counts were recorded for this clonotype. V and J are TRBV12-3 or TRBV12-4 and TRBJ1-2; 8 bases fit TRBD1. This CDR3 is 12 amino acids long. The V and J ends lost 7 bases and 6 bases, in that order; junction bases with no gene match: 4. CDR3 loop: CASTGTGDGYTF. CDR3 in DNA: TGTGCCAGCACCGGGACAGGCGATGGCTACACCTTC.

This clonotype was picked up many times. One end of the junction varies from germline; a read error may be responsible. V gene TRBV28 combines with J gene TRBJ2-5; 9 bases are shared with TRBD1. Germline V gives CDR1 MDHEN, CDR2 SYDVKM. The CDR3 sequence is 15 residues long. CDR3 sequence: CAGSLPGTGWETQYF. CDR3 sequence (DNA): TGTGCCGGCAGTTTACCCGGGACAGGGTGGGAGACCCAGTACTTC.

This clonotype was detected ten times or more. The genes are TRBV6-1 and TRBJ1-5; 7 bases match TRBD1. The V segment lost 6 bases and the J segment 3 bases; nucleotides outside the gene matches: 5. There are 14 residues in the CDR3. Germline CDR1 reads MNHNS; CDR2 reads SASEGT. CDR3 coding DNA: TGTGCCAGCAGCCGGGGACAGAACAATCAGCCCCAGCATTTT. Encoded protein: CASSRGQNNQPQHF.

This clonotype was seen many times. The gene calls are TRBV6-1 and TRBJ1-5; the match to TRBD1 covers 9 bases. Germline V lookup: CDR1 MNHNS, CDR2 SASEGT. With 3 bases clipped from V and 6 bases from J, the junction kept 6 bases outside the gene matches. The CDR3 totals 15 residues. The CDR3 DNA reads TGTGCCAGCAGTGATATTACAGGGGGCAGTCAGCCCCAGCATTTT. Translating gives CASSDITGGSQPQHF.

A single count supports this clonotype. The V gene is TRBV6-1, the J gene TRBJ2-7, with TRBD2 matching over 13 bases. Trimming cost V 2 bases and J 2 bases; bases outside gene matches: 12. The CDR3 is 19 amino acids. Germline V gene sequence: CDR1 MNHNS, CDR2 SASEGT. CDR3 nucleotide sequence: TGTGCCAGCAGTGAACAAACTAGCGGGAGGGCCCAGGGTCCCTACGAGCAGTACTTC. Protein product: CASSEQTSGRAQGPYEQYF.

At least ten counts were recorded for this clonotype. The chain links TRBV2 to TRBJ2-7; 8 bases fit TRBD1. Germline trimming cut 11 bases from V and 2 bases from J; bases unmatched to any gene: 11. Germline CDR1 and CDR2: SNHLY and FYNNEI. This CDR3 comprises 14 residues. CDR3 loop: CAGAQGESPYEQYF. The CDR3 nucleotides are TGTGCCGGCGCACAGGGGGAAAGCCCCTACGAGCAGTACTTC. The full variable domain, with the rest looked up from reference TRBV2 and TRBJ2-7, is EPEVTQTPSHQVTQMGQEVILRCVPISNHLYFYWYRQILGQKVEFLVSFYNNEISEKSEIFDDQFSVERPDGSNFTLKIRSTKLEDSAMYFCAGAQGESPYEQYFGPGTRLTVT.

This clonotype came up many times. A much larger clone differs by one base, so this may be a read error. The chain couples TRBV12-3 or TRBV12-4 to TRBJ2-7, with D perhaps TRBD1 or TRBD2 (6 bases each). The ends were cut back, 6 bases at V and 0 bases at J, with 15 bases in the middle. The CDR3 length is 15 residues. The CDR3 DNA reads TGTGCCAGCAGCCCAGGGGACGGGGGCTCCTACGAGCAGTACTTC. Residues: CASSPGDGGSYEQYF.

In its sample, this clonotype was seen many times. The chain recombines TRBV5-5 with TRBJ2-5; D remains ambiguous. The ends were cut back, 1 base at V and 4 bases at J, with 14 bases in the middle. CDR3 length equals 15 residues. From germline, CDR1 is SGHKS and CDR2 YYEKEE (reference sequence). CDR3 residues: CASSLSLLDLETQYF. CDR3 in DNA: TGTGCCAGCAGCTTGTCCCTCCTGGACCTAGAGACCCAGTACTTC.